The 22 T cell receptor beta chains in this list originate from one sample, sequenced in a study of vaccination effects on CD4 cells after COVID-19. The antigens these receptors bind are not known. TCRdb keeps only in-frame clones here, not all; method: immunoSEQ multiplex PCR. The sample yields some 30,000 clones, roughly four fifths seen once. Pools of viral peptides were used by the ViraFEST assay to expand antigen-specific CD4+ T cells ahead of sequencing. After more than 8 days in culture, the CD4+ T cells were isolated. Each person got two doses of an mRNA SARS-CoV-2 vaccine, BNT162b2 or mRNA-1273. The specimen was CD4+ T cells from PBMCs cultured with HCoV-229E spike peptides, collected after COVID-19 vaccination. These receptors all come from a human donor who received a COVID-19 vaccine.

This clone was seen more than once but under ten times. The J gene is TRBJ1-6, the V gene TRBV15, with TRBD1 identical over 8 bases. Per germline, CDR1 LNHNV and CDR2 YYDKDF (reference sequence). CDR3 length equals 15 residues. With V trimmed by 4 bases and J by 8 bases, 7 bases remained unmatched. The CDR3 sequence is CATSKTGALDSPLHF. The DNA of the CDR3 is TGTGCCACCAGCAAGACAGGGGCTTTGGATTCACCCCTCCACTTT.

This chain uses TRBV5-1 with TRBJ1-2, with 8 positions matching TRBD1. The ends lost 9 bases at V and 2 bases at J; junction bases unmatched: 3. Germline lookup yields CDR1 SGHRS and CDR2 YFSETQ. The length of the CDR3 is 12 residues. The CDR3 protein is CATRQGNYGYTF. The DNA for the CDR3 is TGCGCCACCCGACAGGGGAACTATGGCTACACCTTC.

The V call is TRBV3-1 (or the pseudogene TRBV3-2), the J call TRBJ1-5, with D perhaps TRBD1 (5 bases). V was shortened by 1 base and J by 7 bases, with 17 bases between the two germline ends. CDR1 LGHDT and CDR2 YNNKEL come from the germline V gene (reference sequence). The CDR3 consists of 16 residues. The CDR3 DNA reads TGTGCCAGCAGCCAAGGGGGGGGGAGGGAAGGGCAGCCCCAGCATTTT. The encoded protein is CASSQGGGREGQPQHF.

In this sample, this clone turned up once. The chain carries TRBV11-2 and TRBJ2-3, with 12 bases identical to TRBD2. Germline V gives CDR1 SGHAT, CDR2 FQNNGV. Germline trimming cut 0 bases from V and 7 bases from J; bases unmatched to any gene: 5. The CDR3 is made up of 16 amino acids. CDR3: CASSLETSGSYNTQYF. CDR3 nucleotides: TGTGCCAGCAGCTTAGAGACTAGCGGGAGTTATAATACGCAGTATTTT.

Here the CDR3 DNA reads TGTGCCAGCAGTTACGCGGGGGGCGGAGAGACCCAGTACTTC. Its protein product is CASSYAGGGETQYF. The chain couples TRBV5-6 to TRBJ2-5, with TRBD2 matching over 8 bases. The CDR3 contains 14 residues. The ends lost 5 bases at V and 4 bases at J; junction bases unmatched: 7. Germline CDR1 is SGHDT and CDR2 is YYEEEE.

The chain recombines TRBV5-1 with TRBJ1-6; TRBD1 might be the D (5 bases). CDR1 is SGHRS, CDR2 YFSETQ, per germline. V was pared by 4 bases and J by 8 bases, with 19 bases between. The CDR3 spans 16 residues. The CDR3 spells CASSSTDKGPYSPLHF. The CDR3 DNA is TGCGCCAGCAGCAGTACGGACAAGGGGCCATATTCACCCCTCCACTTT. Drawing the rest from reference TRBV5-1 and TRBJ1-6, the complete variable domain is KAGVTQTPRYLIKTRGQQVTLSCSPISGHRSVSWYQQTPGQGLQFLFEYFSETQRNKGNFPGRFSGRQFSNSRSEMNVSTLELGDSALYLCASSSTDKGPYSPLHFGNGTRLTVT.

The J gene is TRBJ2-3, the V gene TRBV9, with D possibly TRBD1 on 6 matching bases. V dropped 3 bases and J dropped 5 bases, with 10 bases sitting between them. Germline CDR1 is SGDLS and CDR2 is YYNGEE. The CDR3 length is 13 residues. DNA of the CDR3: TGTGCCAGCAGCGGGAGGACAGAAGATACGCAGTATTTT. It specifies CASSGRTEDTQYF.

The CDR3, as DNA: TGTGCCAGCAGTGGGGAGGGGGCCTATGGCTACACCTTC. The encoded protein is CASSGEGAYGYTF. V is TRBV2 and J is TRBJ1-2; 7 positions agree with TRBD1. Germline values: CDR1 SNHLY, CDR2 FYNNEI. Germline trimming cut 4 bases from V and 4 bases from J; bases unmatched to any gene: 3. This CDR3 has 13 amino acids.

The rearrangement links TRBV7-9 to TRBJ2-1; D unclear. The CDR3 runs to 14 residues. Germline loops: CDR1 SEHNR, CDR2 FQNEAQ (reference sequence). The V end was cut by 1 base, the J end by 2 bases, with 6 bases between. The CDR3 DNA sequence: TGTGCCAGCAGCTTAGTTGGTGCCTACAATGAGCAGTTCTTC. Residues: CASSLVGAYNEQFF.

This clone has just a few counts. This CDR3 is CASSGTGTVNSPLHF. DNA for the CDR3: TGTGCCAGCAGCGGAACCGGGACGGTTAATTCACCCCTCCACTTT. This chain connects TRBV5-4 to TRBJ1-6; maybe TRBD1 (5 bases). Per germline, CDR1 SGHNT and CDR2 YYREEE (reference sequence). The CDR3 loop spans 15 amino acids. Between the trimmed V and J ends, which lost 4 bases and 6 bases, there was a span of 14 bases.

The J gene is TRBJ2-3, the V gene TRBV30, with TRBD2 identical over 14 bases. Germline V gene sequence: CDR1 GTSNPN, CDR2 SVGIG (reference sequence). The CDR3 extends over 16 amino acids. Losses at the gene ends were 4 bases for V and 5 bases for J; bases not matched to a gene: 8. The CDR3 region is CAWTLGLAGAGDTQYF. The CDR3 DNA reads TGTGCCTGGACCCTGGGACTAGCGGGGGCAGGAGATACGCAGTATTTT.

CDR3 sequence (DNA): TGCGCCAGCAGTTCACAGGGTAGTGGCTACGAGCAGTACTTC. Protein sequence: CASSSQGSGYEQYF. The rearrangement links TRBV5-1 to TRBJ2-7, with a weak D call TRBD1 (6 bases). This CDR3 is 14 amino acids long. Trimming removed 5 bases at V and 3 bases at J, with 15 bases between. CDR1 and CDR2 (germline): SGHRS, YFSETQ.

V and J are TRBV20-1 and TRBJ2-1; perhaps TRBD2 as D (6 bases). The V gene lost 3 bases and the J gene lost 6 bases, with 18 bases spanning the gap. The CDR3 runs to 15 residues. CDR1 DFQATT and CDR2 SNEGSKA come from the germline V gene (reference sequence). In nucleotides, the CDR3 is TGCAGTGCTAGTTGGCCGGGAGTCTTTAGCAATGAGCAGTTCTTC. Residues: CSASWPGVFSNEQFF.

This clone occurred once. The chain couples TRBV5-1 to TRBJ2-7; TRBD1 aligns across 11 bases. Per the germline V gene, CDR1 is SGHRS and CDR2 is YFSETQ. J lost 3 bases, V lost 6 bases, and 5 bases had no gene match. The length of the CDR3 is 14 residues. The CDR3 region is CASNGQGAYYEQYF. The CDR3 bases are TGCGCCAGCAACGGACAGGGGGCCTACTACGAGCAGTACTTC.

The gene calls are TRBV27 and TRBJ1-2; TRBD1 might be the D (5 bases). Germline loops: CDR1 MNHEY, CDR2 SMNVEV (reference sequence). Between the trimmed V and J ends, which lost 3 bases and 3 bases, there was a span of 8 bases. The CDR3 loop spans 13 amino acids. CDR3 nucleotides: TGTGCCAGCAGTTTCAAGGGACACTATGGCTACACCTTC. This codes for CASSFKGHYGYTF.

The chain employs TRBV2 and TRBJ2-5; 11 nucleotides line up with TRBD1. The CDR3 is 14 residues long. Germline CDR1 reads SNHLY; CDR2 reads FYNNEI. The V gene end was trimmed by 6 bases and the J gene end by 7 bases; junction bases not matched to a gene: 7. The CDR3 DNA sequence: TGTGCCAGCAGGGAGGGACAGGGGGTTGCGACCCAGTACTTC. This encodes CASREGQGVATQYF.

V and J are TRBV3-1 (or the pseudogene TRBV3-2) and TRBJ2-3; D is unclear. CDR3 length: 11 residues. Germline V CDR1 and CDR2: LGHDT, YNNKEL (reference sequence). V lost 5 bases and J lost 5, with 5 bases in between. The CDR3 loop is CASSYRDTQYF. CDR3 in DNA: TGTGCCAGCAGCTACAGAGATACGCAGTATTTT.

The V call is TRBV19, the J call TRBJ2-3; the match to TRBD2 covers 8 bases. CDR1 is LNHDA, CDR2 SQIVND, per germline (reference sequence). There are 15 residues in the CDR3. The trim removed 6 bases at V and 6 bases at J, leaving 11 bases unmatched. The DNA of the CDR3 is TGTGCCAGTAGCCTACTAGCGGTACGGGGGGATACGCAGTATTTT. Amino acid sequence: CASSLLAVRGDTQYF.

The chain is built from TRBV15 and TRBJ2-2, with a weak D call TRBD1 (7 bases). Trimming left V 7 bases short and J 3 bases short, with 9 bases between. Germline V gives CDR1 LNHNV, CDR2 YYDKDF (reference sequence). CDR3 length: 13 residues. The CDR3 region has the DNA TGTGCCACCACCAGGGGGGACACCGGGGAGCTGTTTTTT. Residues: CATTRGDTGELFF. The full variable domain, its missing parts supplied by reference TRBV15 and TRBJ2-2, is DAMVIQNPRYQVTQFGKPVTLSCSQTLNHNVMYWYQQKSSQAPKLLFHYYDKDFNNEADTPDNFQSRRPNTSFCFLDIRSPGLGDTAMYLCATTRGDTGELFFGEGSRLTVL.

This clone was recorded only once. The chain carries TRBV7-9 and TRBJ1-1; the D gene is possibly TRBD1 (5 bases). CDR3 length equals 17 residues. The V end lost 1 base, the J end lost 1 base, and 16 bases lay between the germline ends. Germline V gene lookup returns CDR1 SEHNR and CDR2 FQNEAQ (reference sequence). CDR3 sequence (DNA): TGTGCCAGCAGCTTAGTAACTTCAGGGTTTTGGAACACTGAAGCTTTCTTT. Protein product: CASSLVTSGFWNTEAFF.

This clone was counted only a few times. The V call is TRBV24-1, the J call TRBJ1-2, with 10 bases lining up with TRBD1. The CDR3 spans 16 residues. Trimming at V came to 5 bases and at J to 3 bases, leaving 8 bases not matched to a gene. Germline CDR1 is KGHDR and CDR2 is SFDVKD. Written as DNA, the CDR3 is TGTGCCACCAGTGGCGGGACAGGGGTTTATGACTATGGCTACACCTTC. Translated: CATSGGTGVYDYGYTF.

V is TRBV18 and J is TRBJ1-2; 8 nucleotides align to TRBD1. J lost 6 bases, V lost 6 bases, and 9 bases had no gene match. The germline V gene encodes CDR1 KGHSH and CDR2 LQKENI. The CDR3 runs to 14 residues. The CDR3 coding sequence is TGTGCCAGCTCCGAGGGACAGGTCTCGGATGGCTACACCTTC. This gives the protein CASSEGQVSDGYTF. The full variable domain, completed using reference TRBV18 and TRBJ1-2, is NAGVMQNPRHLVRRRGQEARLRCSPMKGHSHVYWYRQLPEEGLKFMVYLQKENIIDESGMPKERFSAEFPKEGPSILRIQQVVRGDSAAYFCASSEGQVSDGYTFGSGTRLTVV.